This paragraph reports one TCR beta chain. The RNA input was 0.5 to 1 ug, and it was reverse transcribed with random hexamers. The authors amplified TCR beta CDR3 across 54 Vbeta and 13 Jbeta using immunoSEQ multiplex PCR. MiXCR, run by TCRdb on the immunoSEQ multiplex PCR reads, gives a single entry per CDR3 protein. The repertoire includes over 100,000 distinct CDR3 sequences, 85% to 95% of them detected once, and about 0.14% sits in the top ten. The data stem from a study of CD8 T cells in Susac syndrome. This CDR3 is 13 amino acids long. Germline assignment: CDR1 SQVTM and CDR2 ANQGSEA. With 6 bases removed from V and 3 bases from J, the gap between germline ends came to 14 bases. From blood CD8+ and CD4+ T cells, TCR beta sequences were generated.

This sequence joins TRBV29-1 and TRBJ1-1; D perhaps matches TRBD1 (5 bases). The TCR comes from a human donor in good health. Sequenced material: CD4+ T cells from PBMCs. The CDR3 nucleotides read TGCAGCGTCGAGGCGGGGGGGGACACTGAAGCTTTCTTT. This gives the protein CSVEAGGDTEAFF.